This TCR beta chain was documented in a study of shared clonotypes between healthy human individuals. Here immunoSEQ multiplex PCR was the method, and the copy in TCRdb shows in-frame clones only, minus some. The top ten hold 1.5% to 2% of the sample, which has about 2.1 million clones, 93% seen once. In the naive CD8 group, cells lacked CD45RO and were positively selected for CCR7, so terminally differentiated effector memory CD45RA+ cells were left out. Germline V gene lookup returns CDR1 MNHNS and CDR2 SASEGT. V was trimmed by 6 bases and J by 1 base, leaving 3 bases between them. The CDR3 totals 11 residues.

This chain connects TRBV6-1 to TRBJ1-1; D call uncertain. The specimen was naive CD8+ T cells from PBMCs. The receptor comes from a man aged 18 to 35 in good health. Some clones in this sample may be carry-over from other donors' samples. CDR3 nucleotide sequence: TGTGCCAGCAGACAGAACACTGAAGCTTTCTTT. Its protein is CASRQNTEAFF.